The next 16 T cell receptor beta chains were all read from a single sample in a study of CD8 T cells in Susac syndrome. The RNA, 0.5 to 1 ug, was put through reverse transcription using random hexamers. TCRdb re-called the immunoSEQ multiplex PCR reads through MiXCR, storing one row per CDR3 protein. This table has hundreds of thousands of distinct CDR3 sequences, about 88% appearing once. Input material: CD8+ T cells from PBMCs. These receptors were obtained from a human donor with multiple sclerosis.

The gene calls are TRBV28 and TRBJ2-1; a possible D gene is TRBD2 (6 bases). In germline, CDR1 is MDHEN, CDR2 SYDVKM. Trimming cost V 6 bases and J 9 bases, with 12 bases left between them. This CDR3 comprises 12 residues. The chain's CDR3 is CASRLQGGEQFF. CDR3 DNA sequence: TGTGCCAGCAGACTTCAGGGAGGTGAGCAGTTCTTC.

This clonotype was detected only once. The chain combines TRBV7-2 with TRBJ1-2; D remains unclear. Deletions cut 5 bases from V and 8 bases from J, with 33 bases between. This CDR3 contains 19 residues. The germline V gene encodes CDR1 SGHTA and CDR2 FQGNSA. CDR3 sequence: CASSPDPTATSLSSMGYTF. The CDR3 coding sequence is TGTGCCAGCAGCCCGGACCCCACAGCAACCTCACTCTCTTCTATGGGCTACACCTTC.

V usage is TRBV6-4 and J usage is TRBJ2-1; D is perhaps TRBD1 or TRBD2 (5 bases each). V dropped 8 bases and J dropped 4 bases, with 12 bases sitting between them. Per germline, CDR1 MRHNA and CDR2 SNTAGT. The CDR3 loop spans 13 amino acids. CDR3 loop: CASAGTEYNEQFF. The CDR3 DNA reads as TGTGCCAGCGCCGGGACGGAGTACAATGAGCAGTTCTTC.

The gene calls are TRBV7-9 and TRBJ1-6; 7 nucleotides line up with TRBD1. Trimming took 5 bases from V and 7 from J; bases not matched to a gene: 5. The CDR3 sequence is 14 residues long. The germline CDR1 and CDR2 sequences are SEHNR and FQNEAQ (reference sequence). The CDR3 DNA reads as TGTGCCAGCAGCCGGGACAGTACCAATTCACCCCTCCACTTT. Translating gives CASSRDSTNSPLHF. Full variable domain (missing parts from reference TRBV7-9 and TRBJ1-6): DTGVSQNPRHKITKRGQNVTFRCDPISEHNRLYWYRQTLGQGPEFLTYFQNEAQLEKSRLLSDRFSAERPKGSFSTLEIQRTEQGDSAMYLCASSRDSTNSPLHFGNGTRLTVT.

The J gene is TRBJ2-1, the V gene TRBV5-4, with TRBD2 matching 9 bases. This CDR3 is 16 amino acids long. Per germline, CDR1 SGHNT and CDR2 YYREEE (reference sequence). The V and J ends lost 10 bases and 4 bases, in that order; junction bases with no gene match: 15. The CDR3 here is CALQGGGASGYNEQFF. For the CDR3, the DNA is TGTGCCCTACAGGGCGGGGGGGCCTCGGGTTACAATGAGCAGTTCTTC.

V and J are TRBV5-1 and TRBJ2-3, with 7 bases aligning to TRBD2. In germline, CDR1 is SGHRS, CDR2 YFSETQ. The V segment lost 3 bases and the J segment 1 base; nucleotides outside the gene matches: 8. The CDR3 extends over 16 amino acids. As DNA, the CDR3 is TGCGCCAGCAGCTCCCCTGCGGGGGTGGGCACAGATACGCAGTATTTT. Amino acid sequence: CASSSPAGVGTDTQYF.

This clonotype was counted once. The chain is built from TRBV9 and TRBJ2-2, with TRBD1 identical over 7 bases. This CDR3 comprises 14 residues. Germline CDR1 reads SGDLS; CDR2 reads YYNGEE. The junction had 5 bases not matched to a gene; V was cut back by 4 bases and J by 5 bases. The CDR3 spells CASSSGQTTGELFF. CDR3 in DNA: TGTGCCAGCAGCTCGGGACAGACAACCGGGGAGCTGTTTTTT. Looking up the rest from reference TRBV9 and TRBJ2-2 gives the full variable domain: DSGVTQTPKHLITATGQRVTLRCSPRSGDLSVYWYQQSLDQGLQFLIQYYNGEERAKGNILERFSAQQFPDLHSELNLSSLELGDSALYFCASSSGQTTGELFFGEGSRLTVL.

The J gene is TRBJ1-1, the V gene TRBV12-3 or TRBV12-4; the D gene is possibly TRBD1 (6 bases). The V end was cut by 7 bases, the J end by 7 bases, with 25 bases between. The CDR3 runs 16 residues. CDR3 sequence (DNA): TGTGCCAGCACCCCAAGGGCGGGGGCCCTTGTGGGTGAAGCTTTCTTT. Translation: CASTPRAGALVGEAFF.

V gene TRBV5-5 combines with J gene TRBJ2-5; TRBD1 agrees at 7 bases. V trimming: 3 bases; J trimming: 7 bases; junction bases outside the gene matches: 15. The V gene's germline CDR1 is SGHKS and CDR2 YYEKEE (reference sequence). The CDR3 consists of 16 residues. This CDR3 reads CASSSHYGQEWRTQYF. DNA for the CDR3: TGTGCCAGCAGCTCCCACTACGGACAGGAATGGCGGACCCAGTACTTC.

This clonotype has a handful of counts. The chain is built from TRBV11-1 and TRBJ1-2; no reliable D call. Trimming pared 3 bases from V and 2 bases from J, leaving 7 bases between. The germline gives CDR1 SGHAT, CDR2 FQDESV (reference sequence). CDR3 length equals 13 residues. CDR3 nucleotides: TGTGCCAGCAGCTTCGGCAGAAACTATGGCTACACCTTC. Translation: CASSFGRNYGYTF.

The chain employs TRBV19 and TRBJ2-5; a possible D gene is TRBD1 (5 bases). The germline gives CDR1 LNHDA, CDR2 SQIVND (reference sequence). Trimming left V 3 bases short and J 1 base short, with 21 bases between. This CDR3 comprises 18 residues. The CDR3 DNA follows: TGTGCCAGTAGTATTGGGCAGGGAAGCCCCCCGACCCAAGAGACCCAGTACTTC. Translating gives CASSIGQGSPPTQETQYF.

This sequence joins TRBV29-1 and TRBJ2-7; D may match TRBD1 or TRBD2 (7 bases each). CDR1 is SQVTM and CDR2 is ANQGSEA in the germline V gene. The CDR3 is 14 amino acids. V gave up 5 bases and J gave up 3 bases, with 17 bases separating them. CDR3 bases: TGCAGCGTTCAGGGGGGGGAACAGGGCTACGAGCAGTACTTC. Translation: CSVQGGEQGYEQYF.

The CDR3 nucleotides are TGTGCCAGCAGCGCCCAAACAAAGCAGTTCTTC. Translating gives CASSAQTKQFF. J is TRBJ2-1 and V is TRBV9; D gene uncertain. The length of the CDR3 is 11 residues. CDR1 and CDR2 from the germline V gene are SGDLS and YYNGEE. The germline V and J ends were trimmed by 3 bases and 11 bases, with 9 bases remaining between them.

The V call is TRBV2, the J call TRBJ1-1, with D possibly TRBD1 on 5 matching bases. CDR3 length: 14 residues. Germline CDR1 SNHLY, CDR2 FYNNEI. Trimming removed 1 base at V and 7 bases at J, with 13 bases between. CDR3 protein: CASSEVAGMVEAFF. CDR3 bases: TGTGCCAGCAGTGAAGTAGCAGGGATGGTTGAAGCTTTCTTT.

The rearrangement joins TRBV19 to TRBJ2-7; D possibly corresponds to TRBD2 (5 bases). The germline CDR1 and CDR2 sequences are LNHDA and SQIVND (reference sequence). The CDR3 runs to 14 residues. V was trimmed by 4 bases and J by 5 bases, leaving 15 bases between them. The CDR3 DNA sequence: TGTGCCAGTAGTACCGGACTGACCCACAACGAGCAGTACTTC. This gives the protein CASSTGLTHNEQYF.

This clonotype was observed a few times. The chain joins TRBV20-1 to TRBJ2-7; tentatively, D is TRBD1 or TRBD2 (5 bases each). V was pared by 3 bases and J by 4 bases, with 13 bases between. This CDR3 has 13 amino acids. Looked up from germline, CDR1 is DFQATT and CDR2 is SNEGSKA (reference sequence). CDR3 DNA: TGCAGTGCTAGGGACACCGGGGAATACGAGCAGTACTTC. It codes for CSARDTGEYEQYF.